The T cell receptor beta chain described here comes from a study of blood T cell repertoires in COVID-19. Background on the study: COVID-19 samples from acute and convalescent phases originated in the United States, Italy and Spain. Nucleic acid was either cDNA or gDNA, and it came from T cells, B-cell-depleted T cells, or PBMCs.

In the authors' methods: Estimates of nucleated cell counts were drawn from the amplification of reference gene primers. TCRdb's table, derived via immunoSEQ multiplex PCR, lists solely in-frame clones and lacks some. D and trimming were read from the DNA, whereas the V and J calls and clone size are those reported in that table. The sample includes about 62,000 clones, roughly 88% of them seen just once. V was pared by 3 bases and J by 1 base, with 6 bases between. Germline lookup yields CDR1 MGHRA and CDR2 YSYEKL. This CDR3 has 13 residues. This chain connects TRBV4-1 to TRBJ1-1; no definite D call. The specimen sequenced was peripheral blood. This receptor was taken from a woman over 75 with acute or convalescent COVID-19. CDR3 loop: CASSQSWNTEAFF. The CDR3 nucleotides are TGCGCCAGCAGCCAGAGTTGGAACACTGAAGCTTTCTTT.